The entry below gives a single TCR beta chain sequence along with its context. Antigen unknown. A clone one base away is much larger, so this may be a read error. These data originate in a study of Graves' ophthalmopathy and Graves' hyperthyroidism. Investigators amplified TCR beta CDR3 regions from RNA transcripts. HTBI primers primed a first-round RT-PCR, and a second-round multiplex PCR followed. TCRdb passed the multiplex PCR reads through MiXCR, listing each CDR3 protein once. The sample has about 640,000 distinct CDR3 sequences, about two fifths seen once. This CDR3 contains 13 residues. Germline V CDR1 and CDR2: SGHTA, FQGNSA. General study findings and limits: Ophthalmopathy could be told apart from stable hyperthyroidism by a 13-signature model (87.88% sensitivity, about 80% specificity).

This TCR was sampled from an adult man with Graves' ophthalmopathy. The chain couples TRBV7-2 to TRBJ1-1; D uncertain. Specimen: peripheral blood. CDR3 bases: TGTGCCGGCAGCTTATCATTAGGCCTAGGGGCTTTCTTT. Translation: CAGSLSLGLGAFF. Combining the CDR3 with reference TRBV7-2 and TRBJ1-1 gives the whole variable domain GAGVSQSPSNKVTEKGKDVELRCDPISGHTALYWYRQSLGQGLEFLIYFQGNSAPDKSGLPSDRFSAERTGGSVSTLTIQRTQQEDSAVYLCAGSLSLGLGAFFGQGTRLTVV.